The T cell receptor (beta chain) described here comes from a study of blood T cell repertoires in COVID-19. Study details: Sites across the United States, Italy and Spain contributed samples from acute and convalescent COVID-19. PBMCs, B-cell-depleted T cells, or T cells were the source of the cDNA or gDNA that made up the material.

Method: immunoSEQ multiplex PCR; TCRdb's copy keeps in-frame clones and lacks some. The sample holds around 230,000 clones, roughly 89% seen once. Participant ages covered about 18 to 100 years across about 22 US areas. The specimen sequenced was PBMCs or T cells enriched from blood (not recorded which). The sequence was collected from a man between 18 and 35 years old with acute COVID-19.

CDR3 nucleotides: TGCGCCAGCAGCCACGGACAGGGGGCGCGGTACGAGCAGTACTTC. Translated, it gives CASSHGQGARYEQYF. This chain uses TRBV4-1 with TRBJ2-7, with 11 bases that match TRBD1. Germline loops: CDR1 MGHRA, CDR2 YSYEKL. The V and J ends lost 3 bases and 4 bases, in that order; junction bases with no gene match: 5. The CDR3 is made up of 15 amino acids.